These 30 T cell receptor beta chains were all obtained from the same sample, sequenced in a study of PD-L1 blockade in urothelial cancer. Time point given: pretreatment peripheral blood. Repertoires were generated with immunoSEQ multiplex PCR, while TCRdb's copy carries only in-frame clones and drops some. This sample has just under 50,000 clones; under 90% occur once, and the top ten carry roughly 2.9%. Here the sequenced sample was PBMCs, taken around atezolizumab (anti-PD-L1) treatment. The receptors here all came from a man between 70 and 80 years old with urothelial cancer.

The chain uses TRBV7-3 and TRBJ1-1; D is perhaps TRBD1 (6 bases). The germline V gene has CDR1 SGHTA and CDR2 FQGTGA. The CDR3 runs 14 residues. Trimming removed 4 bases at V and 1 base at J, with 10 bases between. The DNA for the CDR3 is TGTGCCAGCAGCTCCGCGGGGGCGAACACTGAAGCTTTCTTT. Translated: CASSSAGANTEAFF.

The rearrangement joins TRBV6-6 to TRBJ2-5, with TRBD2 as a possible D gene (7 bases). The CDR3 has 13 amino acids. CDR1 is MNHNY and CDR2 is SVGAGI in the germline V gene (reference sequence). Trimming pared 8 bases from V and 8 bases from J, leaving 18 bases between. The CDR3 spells CASGGAAQVTQYF. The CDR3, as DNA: TGTGCCAGCGGGGGGGCGGCTCAAGTTACCCAGTACTTC.

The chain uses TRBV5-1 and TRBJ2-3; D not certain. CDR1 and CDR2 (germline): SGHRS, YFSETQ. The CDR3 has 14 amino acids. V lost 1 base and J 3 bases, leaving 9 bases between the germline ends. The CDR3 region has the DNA TGCGCCAGCAGCTTGAACGCGGTGACAGATACGCAGTATTTT. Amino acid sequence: CASSLNAVTDTQYF.

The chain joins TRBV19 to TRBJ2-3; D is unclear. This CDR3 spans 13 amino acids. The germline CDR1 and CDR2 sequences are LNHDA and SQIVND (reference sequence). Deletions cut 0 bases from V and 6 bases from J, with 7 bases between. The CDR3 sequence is CASSIEKLDTQYF. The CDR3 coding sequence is TGTGCCAGTAGTATAGAGAAGCTGGATACGCAGTATTTT.

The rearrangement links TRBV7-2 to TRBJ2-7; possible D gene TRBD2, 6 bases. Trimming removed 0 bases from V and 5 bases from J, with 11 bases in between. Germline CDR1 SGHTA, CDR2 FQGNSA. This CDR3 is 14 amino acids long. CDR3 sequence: CASSLASGGDEQYF. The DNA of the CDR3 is TGTGCCAGCAGCTTAGCGTCCGGAGGGGACGAGCAGTACTTC.

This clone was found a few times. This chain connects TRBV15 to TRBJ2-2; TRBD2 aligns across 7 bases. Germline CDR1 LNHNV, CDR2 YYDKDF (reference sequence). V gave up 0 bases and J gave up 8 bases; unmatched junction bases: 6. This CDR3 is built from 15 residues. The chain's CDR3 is CATSRDIPGGGELFF. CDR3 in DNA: TGTGCCACCAGCAGAGATATCCCGGGGGGTGGGGAGCTGTTTTTT.

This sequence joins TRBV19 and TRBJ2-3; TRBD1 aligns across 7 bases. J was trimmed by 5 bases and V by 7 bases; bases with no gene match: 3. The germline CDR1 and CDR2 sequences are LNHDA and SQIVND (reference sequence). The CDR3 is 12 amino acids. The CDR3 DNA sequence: TGTGCCAGTAACCGACAGGGAGATACGCAGTATTTT. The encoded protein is CASNRQGDTQYF.

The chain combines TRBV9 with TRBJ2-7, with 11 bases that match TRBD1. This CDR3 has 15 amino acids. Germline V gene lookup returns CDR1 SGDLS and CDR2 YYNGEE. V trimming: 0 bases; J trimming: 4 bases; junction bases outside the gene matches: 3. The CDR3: CASSVDGTGGYEQYF. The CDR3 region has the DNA TGTGCCAGCAGCGTAGACGGGACAGGGGGTTACGAGCAGTACTTC.

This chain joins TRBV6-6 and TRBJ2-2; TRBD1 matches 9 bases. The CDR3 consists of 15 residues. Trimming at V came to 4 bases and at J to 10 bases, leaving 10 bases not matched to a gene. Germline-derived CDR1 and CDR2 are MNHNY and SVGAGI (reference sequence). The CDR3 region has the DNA TGTGCCAGCAGTTCCGGGACAGGGAGGGTTGCGGAGCTGTTTTTT. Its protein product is CASSSGTGRVAELFF.

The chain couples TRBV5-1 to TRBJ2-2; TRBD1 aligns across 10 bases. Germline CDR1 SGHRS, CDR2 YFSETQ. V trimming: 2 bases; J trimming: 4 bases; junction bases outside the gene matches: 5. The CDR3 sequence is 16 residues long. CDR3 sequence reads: CASSFVWTGGTGELFF. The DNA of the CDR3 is TGCGCCAGCAGCTTCGTGTGGACAGGGGGCACCGGGGAGCTGTTTTTT.

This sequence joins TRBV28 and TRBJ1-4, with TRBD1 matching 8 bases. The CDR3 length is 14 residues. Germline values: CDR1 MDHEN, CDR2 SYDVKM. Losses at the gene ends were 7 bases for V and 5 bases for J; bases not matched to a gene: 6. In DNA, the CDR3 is TGTGCCAGCATCCGGACAGGGACAAATGAAAAACTGTTTTTT. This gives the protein CASIRTGTNEKLFF.

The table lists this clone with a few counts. CDR3 residues: CAWRQGADTIYF. The CDR3, as DNA: TGTGCCTGGAGACAGGGGGCGGACACCATATATTTT. This rearrangement joins TRBV30 to TRBJ1-3, with 9 bases identical to TRBD1. The germline gives CDR1 GTSNPN, CDR2 SVGIG (reference sequence). V dropped 3 bases and J dropped 8; count of bases not matched to a gene: 2. The CDR3 loop spans 12 amino acids.

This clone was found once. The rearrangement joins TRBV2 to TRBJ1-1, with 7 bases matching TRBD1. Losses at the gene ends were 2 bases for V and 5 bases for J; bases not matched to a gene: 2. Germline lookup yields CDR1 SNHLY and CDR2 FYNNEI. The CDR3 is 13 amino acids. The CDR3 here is CASSEQGGTEAFF. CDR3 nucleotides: TGTGCCAGCAGTGAACAGGGGGGAACTGAAGCTTTCTTT.

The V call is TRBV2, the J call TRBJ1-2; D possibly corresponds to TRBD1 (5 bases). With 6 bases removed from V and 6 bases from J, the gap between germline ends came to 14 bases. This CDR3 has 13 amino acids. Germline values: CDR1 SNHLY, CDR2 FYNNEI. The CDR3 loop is CASSYVRGDGYTF. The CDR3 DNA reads TGTGCCAGCAGCTACGTGCGGGGGGATGGCTACACCTTC.

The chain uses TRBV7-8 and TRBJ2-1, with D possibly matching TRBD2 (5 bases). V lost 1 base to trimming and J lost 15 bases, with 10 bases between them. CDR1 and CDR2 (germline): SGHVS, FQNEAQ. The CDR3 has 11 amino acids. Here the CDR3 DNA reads TGTGCCAGCAGCTTAGTCGGGGTAGCGTTCTTC. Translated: CASSLVGVAFF. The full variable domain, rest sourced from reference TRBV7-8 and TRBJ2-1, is GAGVSQSPRYKVAKRGQDVALRCDPISGHVSLFWYQQALGQGPEFLTYFQNEAQLDKSGLPSDRFFAERPEGSVSTLKIQRTQQEDSAVYLCASSLVGVAFFGPGTRLTVL.

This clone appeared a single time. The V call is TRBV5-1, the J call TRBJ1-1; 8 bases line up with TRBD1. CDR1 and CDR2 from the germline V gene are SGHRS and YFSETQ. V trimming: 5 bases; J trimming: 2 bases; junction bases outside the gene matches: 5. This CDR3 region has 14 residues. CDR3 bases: TGCGCCAGCAGAAAGGACAGGGTCAACACTGAAGCTTTCTTT. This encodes CASRKDRVNTEAFF.

In nucleotides, the CDR3 is TGTGCCAGCAGTTTTAACGGACAGGGTGGAAACACCATATATTTT. Translated, it gives CASSFNGQGGNTIYF. The chain couples TRBV27 to TRBJ1-3; 8 bases agree with TRBD1. The germline V gene encodes CDR1 MNHEY and CDR2 SMNVEV (reference sequence). This CDR3 is built from 15 residues. V gave up 3 bases and J gave up 3 bases; unmatched junction bases: 4.

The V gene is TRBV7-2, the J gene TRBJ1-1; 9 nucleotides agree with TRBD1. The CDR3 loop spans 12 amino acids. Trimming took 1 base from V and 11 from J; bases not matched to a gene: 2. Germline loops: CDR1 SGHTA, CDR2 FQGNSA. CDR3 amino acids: CASSLDRGPAFF. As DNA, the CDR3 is TGTGCCAGCAGCTTAGACAGGGGGCCGGCTTTCTTT.

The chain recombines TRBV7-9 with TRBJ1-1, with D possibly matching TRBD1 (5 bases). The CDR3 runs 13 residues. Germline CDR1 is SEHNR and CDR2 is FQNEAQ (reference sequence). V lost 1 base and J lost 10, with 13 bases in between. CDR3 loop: CASSLGGAGGAFF. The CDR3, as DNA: TGTGCCAGCAGCTTAGGTGGGGCGGGAGGAGCTTTCTTT. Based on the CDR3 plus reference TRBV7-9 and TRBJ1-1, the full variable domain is DTGVSQNPRHKITKRGQNVTFRCDPISEHNRLYWYRQTLGQGPEFLTYFQNEAQLEKSRLLSDRFSAERPKGSFSTLEIQRTEQGDSAMYLCASSLGGAGGAFFGQGTRLTVV.

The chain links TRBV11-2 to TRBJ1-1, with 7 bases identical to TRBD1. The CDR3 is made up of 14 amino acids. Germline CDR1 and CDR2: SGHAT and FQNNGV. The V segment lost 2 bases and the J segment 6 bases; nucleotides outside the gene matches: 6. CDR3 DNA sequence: TGTGCCAGCAGCTTACAGCCAGGGGGAGCTGAAGCTTTCTTT. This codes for CASSLQPGGAEAFF.

Here the CDR3 reads CASSPSSWDREIYEQYF. In DNA form, the CDR3 reads TGTGCCAGCAGCCCAAGCTCATGGGACAGGGAAATCTACGAGCAGTACTTC. This rearrangement joins TRBV11-2 to TRBJ2-7; 9 bases align to TRBD1. This CDR3 region has 17 residues. The germline CDR1 and CDR2 sequences are SGHAT and FQNNGV. With 5 bases clipped from V and 3 bases from J, the junction kept 14 bases outside the gene matches.

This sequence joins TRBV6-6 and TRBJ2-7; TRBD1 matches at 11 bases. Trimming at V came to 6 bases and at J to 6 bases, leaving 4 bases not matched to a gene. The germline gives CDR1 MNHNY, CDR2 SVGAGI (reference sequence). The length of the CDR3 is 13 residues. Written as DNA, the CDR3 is TGTGCCAGCAGGCGGACAGGGGGCGGCGAGCAGTACTTC. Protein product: CASRRTGGGEQYF.

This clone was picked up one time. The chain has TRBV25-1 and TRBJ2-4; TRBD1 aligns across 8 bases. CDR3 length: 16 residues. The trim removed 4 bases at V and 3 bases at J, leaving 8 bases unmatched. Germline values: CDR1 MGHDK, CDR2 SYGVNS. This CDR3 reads CASSGGRGPNKNIQYF. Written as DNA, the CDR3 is TGTGCCAGCAGTGGCGGCAGGGGGCCTAACAAAAACATTCAGTACTTC.

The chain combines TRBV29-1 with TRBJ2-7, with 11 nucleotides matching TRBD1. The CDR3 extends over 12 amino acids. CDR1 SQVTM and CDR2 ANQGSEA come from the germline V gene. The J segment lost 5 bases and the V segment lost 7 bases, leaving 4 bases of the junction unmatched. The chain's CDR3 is CSARTGGDEQYF. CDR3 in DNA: TGCAGCGCCCGGACAGGGGGCGACGAGCAGTACTTC.

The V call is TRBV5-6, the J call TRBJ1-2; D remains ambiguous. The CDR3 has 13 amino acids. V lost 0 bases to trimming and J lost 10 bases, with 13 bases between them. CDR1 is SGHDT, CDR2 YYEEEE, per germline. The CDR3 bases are TGTGCCAGCAGCTTGGGCGGAGCTTTTGTCTACACCTTC. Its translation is CASSLGGAFVYTF.

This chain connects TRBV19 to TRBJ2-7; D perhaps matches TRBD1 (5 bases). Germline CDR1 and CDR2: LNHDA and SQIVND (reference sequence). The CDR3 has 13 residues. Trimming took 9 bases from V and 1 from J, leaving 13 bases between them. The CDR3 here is CASFDRGSYEQYF. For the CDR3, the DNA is TGTGCCAGCTTTGATAGGGGATCCTACGAGCAGTACTTC.

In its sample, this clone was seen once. The CDR3: CASRATGNNEKLFF. The CDR3 bases are TGTGCCAGCCGGGCGACAGGGAATAATGAAAAACTGTTTTTT. The chain employs TRBV2 and TRBJ1-4; 7 bases map to TRBD1. The trim removed 8 bases at V and 4 bases at J, leaving 7 bases unmatched. Germline V CDR1 and CDR2: SNHLY, FYNNEI. This CDR3 region has 14 residues.

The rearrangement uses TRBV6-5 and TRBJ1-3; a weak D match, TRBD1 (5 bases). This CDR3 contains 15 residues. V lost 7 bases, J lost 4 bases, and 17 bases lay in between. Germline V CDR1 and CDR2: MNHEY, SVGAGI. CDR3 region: CASTPGVPAGNTIYF. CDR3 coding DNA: TGTGCCAGCACCCCGGGGGTACCGGCCGGAAACACCATATATTTT.

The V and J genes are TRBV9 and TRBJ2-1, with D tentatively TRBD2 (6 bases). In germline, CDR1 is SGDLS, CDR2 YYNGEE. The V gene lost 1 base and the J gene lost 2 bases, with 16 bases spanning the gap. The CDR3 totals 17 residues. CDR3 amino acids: CASSVSTTRGPYNEQFF. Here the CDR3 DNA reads TGTGCCAGCAGCGTATCCACGACTAGAGGCCCCTACAATGAGCAGTTCTTC.

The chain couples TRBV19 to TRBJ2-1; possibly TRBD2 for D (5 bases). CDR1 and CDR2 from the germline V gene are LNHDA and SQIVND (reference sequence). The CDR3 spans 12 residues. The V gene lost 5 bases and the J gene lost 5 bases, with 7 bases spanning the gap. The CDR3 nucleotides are TGTGCCAGTAGTGAGGGTCACAATGAGCAGTTCTTC. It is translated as CASSEGHNEQFF.